This is a list of T cell receptor beta chains from one sample in a study of Ad26.COV2.S vaccination and SARS-CoV-2 variants. The protocol was immunoSEQ multiplex PCR, while the TCRdb copy is restricted to in-frame clones and leaves out a portion. The sample has about 400,000 clones; approximately 88% are singletons. Sequencing used peripheral blood, obtained in a trial of Ad26.COV2.S vaccine versus placebo. These receptors were collected from a person between 18 and 65 years old who received the Ad26.COV2.S COVID-19 vaccine or a placebo. Each CDR3 is given with its conserved first and last residue. D genes are given only for firm matches. Expanded clones are given a class, and other clones once, few, many or no size at all.

J gene: TRBJ2-7
clone size: NA
V gene: TRBV3-1/TRBV3-2
D gene: NA
CDR3 DNA: TGTGCCAGCAGCCTCAACTCCGACCGGCCCCCCTACGAGCAGTACTTC
CDR3 protein: CASSLNSDRPPYEQYF

J gene: TRBJ2-2
clone size: NA
V gene: TRBV24-1
D gene: NA
CDR3 DNA: TGTGCCACCAGTGATACTCAGCCGGGCCCCCGACCGGACACCGGGGAGCTGTTTTTT
CDR3 protein: CATSDTQPGPRPDTGELFF

J gene: TRBJ2-3
clone size: NA
V gene: TRBV30
D gene: NA
CDR3 DNA: TGTGCCTGGAGTGTAAAATTATCAGGGTTTGCAGATACGCAGTATTTT
CDR3 protein: CAWSVKLSGFADTQYF

J gene: TRBJ1-2
clone size: NA
V gene: TRBV6-5
D gene: NA
CDR3 DNA: TGTGCCAGCAGTTACTTGGCAGGTTCGAACTATGGCTACACCTTC
CDR3 protein: CASSYLAGSNYGYTF

J gene: TRBJ2-1
clone size: NA
V gene: TRBV12-3/TRBV12-4
D gene: NA
CDR3 DNA: TGTGCCAGCAGTTCCGTATACAATGAGCAGTTCTTC
CDR3 protein: CASSSVYNEQFF

J gene: TRBJ1-1
clone size: NA
V gene: TRBV14
D gene: NA
CDR3 DNA: TGTGCCAGCAGCCGCCCCCGGGGGTTGTACACTGAAGCTTTCTTT
CDR3 protein: CASSRPRGLYTEAFF

J gene: TRBJ1-5
clone size: NA
V gene: TRBV19
D gene: NA
CDR3 DNA: TGTGCCAGTAGTATAGTAGCTTATAGCAATCAGCCCCAGCATTTT
CDR3 protein: CASSIVAYSNQPQHF

J gene: TRBJ2-3
clone size: few
V gene: TRBV3-1/TRBV3-2
D gene: NA
CDR3 DNA: TGTGCCAGCAGCCAAGATTGGACTATCACAGATACGCAGTATTTT
CDR3 protein: CASSQDWTITDTQYF

J gene: TRBJ2-2
clone size: NA
V gene: TRBV7-9
D gene: NA
CDR3 DNA: TGTGCCACGAAACAGGGATACTCGAACACCGGGGAGCTGTTTTTT
CDR3 protein: CATKQGYSNTGELFF

J gene: TRBJ1-2
clone size: NA
V gene: TRBV19
D gene: NA
CDR3 DNA: TGTGCCAGTAGTAACCCCCCTGTCTATGGCTACACCTTC
CDR3 protein: CASSNPPVYGYTF

J gene: TRBJ2-7
clone size: NA
V gene: TRBV7-2
D gene: TRBD1
CDR3 DNA: TGTGCCAGCAGCAAAAACAGGGGTCCCTACGAGCAGTACTTC
CDR3 protein: CASSKNRGPYEQYF

J gene: TRBJ1-2
clone size: NA
V gene: TRBV4-3
D gene: NA
CDR3 DNA: TGCGCCAGCAGCCAAGGAGTCGCGGGGGATTTCTATGGCTACACCTTC
CDR3 protein: CASSQGVAGDFYGYTF

J gene: TRBJ1-3
clone size: NA
V gene: TRBV28
D gene: TRBD1
CDR3 DNA: TGTGCCAGCAACACAGGGGGGGTCTCTGGAAACACCATATATTTT
CDR3 protein: CASNTGGVSGNTIYF

J gene: TRBJ2-5
clone size: NA
V gene: TRBV2
D gene: NA
CDR3 DNA: TGTGCCAGCAACCCACCGGGGTCCCGCGGGGAGACCCAGTACTTC
CDR3 protein: CASNPPGSRGETQYF

J gene: TRBJ2-5
clone size: once
V gene: TRBV25-1
D gene: NA
CDR3 DNA: TGTGCCAGCAGTGCCCCCAGATGGGAAGGGACCCAGTACTTC
CDR3 protein: CASSAPRWEGTQYF

J gene: TRBJ2-5
clone size: NA
V gene: TRBV7-6
D gene: NA
CDR3 DNA: TGTGCCAGCAGCTTAGCCTCGTGGCTAGACAGTATCAAAGAGACCCAGTACTTC
CDR3 protein: CASSLASWLDSIKETQYF

J gene: TRBJ1-1
clone size: NA
V gene: TRBV19
D gene: NA
CDR3 DNA: TGTGCCAGTAGTACTGGTGTTCGCTCCACTGAAGCTTTCTTT
CDR3 protein: CASSTGVRSTEAFF

J gene: TRBJ2-7
clone size: NA
V gene: TRBV7-2
D gene: TRBD1
CDR3 DNA: TGTGCCAGCAGCTTAGTCCAGGGGGCGGCCGAGCAGTACTTC
CDR3 protein: CASSLVQGAAEQYF

J gene: TRBJ1-2
clone size: once
V gene: TRBV29-1
D gene: TRBD1
CDR3 DNA: TGCAGCGTTGGGCAGGGGGACTATGGCTACACCTTC
CDR3 protein: CSVGQGDYGYTF

J gene: TRBJ1-3
clone size: NA
V gene: TRBV6-6
D gene: TRBD1
CDR3 DNA: TGTGCCAGCGGACAGGGGGCACTTGTCGGAAACACCATATATTTT
CDR3 protein: CASGQGALVGNTIYF

J gene: TRBJ2-5
clone size: NA
V gene: TRBV5-1
D gene: TRBD2
CDR3 DNA: TGCGCCAGCAGCTTTGTGACTAGCGGGGTCCAAGAGACCCAGTACTTC
CDR3 protein: CASSFVTSGVQETQYF

J gene: TRBJ1-1
clone size: NA
V gene: TRBV6-5
D gene: NA
CDR3 DNA: TGTGCCAGCAGTTACGGCCAGGGGTTGGGTGAAGCTTTCTTT
CDR3 protein: CASSYGQGLGEAFF

J gene: TRBJ1-5
clone size: NA
V gene: TRBV27
D gene: TRBD1
CDR3 DNA: TGTGCCAGCAGCCTCAGGGGGAGCAATCAGCCCCAGCATTTT
CDR3 protein: CASSLRGSNQPQHF

J gene: TRBJ2-6
clone size: NA
V gene: TRBV4-3
D gene: NA
CDR3 DNA: TGCGCCAGCAGCCAAGAGTTAGGGCAGATCGCCTCCTCTGGGGCCAACGTCCTGACTTTC
CDR3 protein: CASSQELGQIASSGANVLTF

J gene: TRBJ2-3
clone size: NA
V gene: TRBV6-5
D gene: NA
CDR3 DNA: TGTGCCAGCAGTCGGGACCCCCTTAGCACAGATACGCAGTATTTT
CDR3 protein: CASSRDPLSTDTQYF

J gene: TRBJ2-7
clone size: once
V gene: TRBV11-2
D gene: NA
CDR3 DNA: TGTGCCAGCAGCTTACGGCGCAGGGACCGATACTACGAGCAGTACTTC
CDR3 protein: CASSLRRRDRYYEQYF

J gene: TRBJ2-1
clone size: NA
V gene: TRBV5-1
D gene: TRBD2
CDR3 DNA: TGCGCCAGCAGCTTGGCCGGGACTACCGGGTACAATGAGCAGTTCTTC
CDR3 protein: CASSLAGTTGYNEQFF

J gene: TRBJ2-7
clone size: NA
V gene: TRBV3-1/TRBV3-2
D gene: NA
CDR3 DNA: TGTGCCAGCAGACCTTACAGGAACGAGCAGTACTTC
CDR3 protein: CASRPYRNEQYF

J gene: TRBJ1-6
clone size: NA
V gene: TRBV10-3
D gene: NA
CDR3 DNA: TGTGCCATCAGTGAGTCCCCTTTTTCTGCGACGACCAGTTCACCCCTCCACTTT
CDR3 protein: CAISESPFSATTSSPLHF

J gene: TRBJ2-7
clone size: NA
V gene: TRBV19
D gene: TRBD1
CDR3 DNA: TGTGCCAGTAGTATTAATGGACAGGAGATCTACGAGCAGTACTTC
CDR3 protein: CASSINGQEIYEQYF

J gene: TRBJ2-7
clone size: few
V gene: TRBV10-3
D gene: NA
CDR3 DNA: TGTGCCATCAGTGAGTCGGAGAGGGCAGGGTTGAGTTTC
CDR3 protein: CAISESERAGLSF

J gene: TRBJ1-2
clone size: NA
V gene: TRBV7-8
D gene: TRBD1
CDR3 DNA: TGTGCCAGCAGCAGTGGACAGGGCGGCGGCTACACCTTC
CDR3 protein: CASSSGQGGGYTF

J gene: TRBJ1-2
clone size: few
V gene: TRBV7-9
D gene: NA
CDR3 DNA: TGTGCCAGCAGCTTAATACAGGAAGGCTACACCTTC
CDR3 protein: CASSLIQEGYTF

J gene: TRBJ2-7
clone size: NA
V gene: TRBV7-2
D gene: NA
CDR3 DNA: TGTGCCAGCAGCTTGGGCAACTCCTACGAGCAGTACTTC
CDR3 protein: CASSLGNSYEQYF

J gene: TRBJ2-5
clone size: once
V gene: TRBV11-2
D gene: NA
CDR3 DNA: TGTGCCAGCAGCTCTCTGAGGCGAGAGACCCAGTACTTC
CDR3 protein: CASSSLRRETQYF

J gene: TRBJ1-2
clone size: NA
V gene: TRBV9
D gene: NA
CDR3 DNA: TGTGCCAGCAGCGCTGGATCGGGACTGTACTATGGCTACACCTTC
CDR3 protein: CASSAGSGLYYGYTF

J gene: TRBJ2-3
clone size: NA
V gene: TRBV7-2
D gene: NA
CDR3 DNA: TGTGCCAGCAGCTTCGGACCAACGACAGATACGCAGTATTTT
CDR3 protein: CASSFGPTTDTQYF

J gene: TRBJ1-5
clone size: NA
V gene: TRBV6-2/TRBV6-3
D gene: NA
CDR3 DNA: TGTGCCAGCAGTTACAGGAATCGCAATCAGCCCCAGCATTTT
CDR3 protein: CASSYRNRNQPQHF

J gene: TRBJ2-7
clone size: once
V gene: TRBV11-3
D gene: NA
CDR3 DNA: TGTGCCAGCAGCTCGACGGCGAGCTCCTACGAGCAGTACTTC
CDR3 protein: CASSSTASSYEQYF

J gene: TRBJ1-4
clone size: few
V gene: TRBV7-9
D gene: NA
CDR3 DNA: TGTGCCAGCAGCTCCATCTCCCGGGGCAATGAAAAACTGTTTTTT
CDR3 protein: CASSSISRGNEKLFF

J gene: TRBJ1-1
clone size: NA
V gene: TRBV25-1
D gene: TRBD1
CDR3 DNA: TGTGCCAGCAGTGAACCTCGGACAGGGGCCTTAATGAACACTGAAGCTTTCTTT
CDR3 protein: CASSEPRTGALMNTEAFF

J gene: TRBJ2-2
clone size: NA
V gene: TRBV7-9
D gene: TRBD2
CDR3 DNA: TGTGCCAGCAGGCGCCGGGTAGCGGGGGTCAACACCGGGGAGCTGTTTTTT
CDR3 protein: CASRRRVAGVNTGELFF

J gene: TRBJ1-1
clone size: once
V gene: TRBV15
D gene: NA
CDR3 DNA: TGTGCCACCAGCAGAGAAAGACGGCATGAAGCTTTCTTT
CDR3 protein: CATSRERRHEAFF

J gene: TRBJ1-3
clone size: NA
V gene: TRBV6-2/TRBV6-3
D gene: NA
CDR3 DNA: TGTGCCAGCAGTTACGATCCGGGATTCTTGCGAAACACCATATATTTT
CDR3 protein: CASSYDPGFLRNTIYF

J gene: TRBJ1-1
clone size: once
V gene: TRBV5-5
D gene: NA
CDR3 DNA: TGTGCCAGCAGCTTAATGGGTGGAACAGGGCTAGAAGCTTTCTTT
CDR3 protein: CASSLMGGTGLEAFF

J gene: TRBJ2-3
clone size: NA
V gene: TRBV5-6
D gene: NA
CDR3 DNA: TGTGCCAGCAGCTCTGCTCCACAGAGAAGCACAGATACGCAGTATTTT
CDR3 protein: CASSSAPQRSTDTQYF

J gene: TRBJ2-3
clone size: NA
V gene: TRBV30
D gene: TRBD2
CDR3 DNA: TGTGCCTGGAGACGACTAGCGGGGGCGGATACGCAGTATTTT
CDR3 protein: CAWRRLAGADTQYF

J gene: TRBJ2-1
clone size: NA
V gene: TRBV6-5
D gene: TRBD2
CDR3 DNA: TGTGCCAGCTTAGGACTAGCGGGAAAAAATGAGCAGTTCTTC
CDR3 protein: CASLGLAGKNEQFF

J gene: TRBJ2-7
clone size: NA
V gene: TRBV3-1/TRBV3-2
D gene: NA
CDR3 DNA: TGTGCCAGCAGCCAAGTCCACCCTTACGAGCAGTACTTC
CDR3 protein: CASSQVHPYEQYF

J gene: TRBJ2-7
clone size: NA
V gene: TRBV6-2/TRBV6-3
D gene: TRBD1
CDR3 DNA: TGTGCCAGCAGTCTTTGGACAGGGGGCTTCGACGAGCAGTACTTC
CDR3 protein: CASSLWTGGFDEQYF

J gene: TRBJ1-5
clone size: NA
V gene: TRBV27
D gene: NA
CDR3 DNA: TGTGCCAGCAGTTTGGGAGGAGGGGCAAATCAGCCCCAGCATTTT
CDR3 protein: CASSLGGGANQPQHF

J gene: TRBJ2-2
clone size: NA
V gene: TRBV21-1
D gene: NA
CDR3 DNA: TGTGCCAGCAGCAAAGGACCGGACAGGGCCTTAAACACCGGGGAGCTGTTTTTT
CDR3 protein: CASSKGPDRALNTGELFF

J gene: TRBJ1-5
clone size: NA
V gene: TRBV19
D gene: NA
CDR3 DNA: TGTGCCAGTAGTATAGGTTGGCAGGGCAATCAGCCCCAGCATTTT
CDR3 protein: CASSIGWQGNQPQHF

J gene: TRBJ1-2
clone size: NA
V gene: TRBV15
D gene: NA
CDR3 DNA: TGTGCCACCAGCAGAGATCGAGCAGGAGACTATGGCTACACCTTC
CDR3 protein: CATSRDRAGDYGYTF

J gene: TRBJ2-5
clone size: NA
V gene: TRBV19
D gene: TRBD2
CDR3 DNA: TGTGCCAGTAGTATGACTAGCGGGGGCCAAGAGACCCAGTACTTC
CDR3 protein: CASSMTSGGQETQYF

J gene: TRBJ1-2
clone size: NA
V gene: TRBV4-1
D gene: NA
CDR3 DNA: TGCGCCAGCAGCCAGGACCTGAGGTACACCTTC
CDR3 protein: CASSQDLRYTF

J gene: TRBJ1-1
clone size: NA
V gene: TRBV9
D gene: TRBD1
CDR3 DNA: TGTGCCAGCAGCCATGACAGGGGCACTGAAGCTTTCTTT
CDR3 protein: CASSHDRGTEAFF